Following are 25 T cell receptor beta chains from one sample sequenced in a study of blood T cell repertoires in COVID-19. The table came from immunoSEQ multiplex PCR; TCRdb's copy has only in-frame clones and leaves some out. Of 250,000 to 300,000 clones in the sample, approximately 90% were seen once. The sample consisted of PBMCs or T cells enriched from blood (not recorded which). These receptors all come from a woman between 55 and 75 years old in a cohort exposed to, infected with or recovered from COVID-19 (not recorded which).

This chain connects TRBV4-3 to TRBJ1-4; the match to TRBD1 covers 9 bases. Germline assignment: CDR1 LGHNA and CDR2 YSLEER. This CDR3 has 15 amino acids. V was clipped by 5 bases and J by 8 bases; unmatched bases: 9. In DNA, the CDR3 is TGCGCCAGCAGCAACCACGGGACAGGGAGCGAAAAACTGTTTTTT. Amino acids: CASSNHGTGSEKLFF.

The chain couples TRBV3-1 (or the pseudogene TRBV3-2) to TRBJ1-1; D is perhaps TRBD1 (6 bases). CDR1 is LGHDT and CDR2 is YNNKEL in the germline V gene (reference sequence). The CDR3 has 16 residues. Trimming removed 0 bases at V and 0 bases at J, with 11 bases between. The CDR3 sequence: CASSQDRQALNTEAFF. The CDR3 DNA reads TGTGCCAGCAGCCAAGACCGACAGGCCTTGAACACTGAAGCTTTCTTT.

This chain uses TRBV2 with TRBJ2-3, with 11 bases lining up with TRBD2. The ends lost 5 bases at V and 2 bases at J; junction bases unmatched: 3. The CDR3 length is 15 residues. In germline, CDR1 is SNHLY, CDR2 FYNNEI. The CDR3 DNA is TGTGCCAGCAGTCCGGGACTAGCGGACACAGATACGCAGTATTTT. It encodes CASSPGLADTDTQYF.

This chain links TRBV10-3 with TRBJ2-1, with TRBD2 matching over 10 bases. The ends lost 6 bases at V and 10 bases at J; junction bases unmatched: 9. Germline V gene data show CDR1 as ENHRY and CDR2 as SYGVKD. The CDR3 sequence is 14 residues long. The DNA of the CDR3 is TGTGCCATCAGCGGGACTAGCGATGTAGGGGAGCAGTTCTTC. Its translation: CAISGTSDVGEQFF.

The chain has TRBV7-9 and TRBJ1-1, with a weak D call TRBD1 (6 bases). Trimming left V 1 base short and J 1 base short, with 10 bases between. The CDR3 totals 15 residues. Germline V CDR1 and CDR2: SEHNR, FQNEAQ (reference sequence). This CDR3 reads CASSLVQGRNTEAFF. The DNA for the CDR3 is TGTGCCAGCAGCTTAGTACAGGGAAGGAACACTGAAGCTTTCTTT. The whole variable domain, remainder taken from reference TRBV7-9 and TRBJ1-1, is DTGVSQNPRHKITKRGQNVTFRCDPISEHNRLYWYRQTLGQGPEFLTYFQNEAQLEKSRLLSDRFSAERPKGSFSTLEIQRTEQGDSAMYLCASSLVQGRNTEAFFGQGTRLTVV.

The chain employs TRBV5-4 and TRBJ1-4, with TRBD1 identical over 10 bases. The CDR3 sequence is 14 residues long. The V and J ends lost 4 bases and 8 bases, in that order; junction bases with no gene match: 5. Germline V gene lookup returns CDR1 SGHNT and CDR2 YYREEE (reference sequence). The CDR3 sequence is CASSQTGGGEKLFF. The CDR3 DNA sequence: TGTGCCAGCAGCCAGACAGGGGGCGGGGAAAAACTGTTTTTT.

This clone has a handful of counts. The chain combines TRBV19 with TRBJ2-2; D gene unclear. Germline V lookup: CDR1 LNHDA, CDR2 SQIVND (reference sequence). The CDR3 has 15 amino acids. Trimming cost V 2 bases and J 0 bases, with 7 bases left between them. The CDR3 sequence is CASSIPGPNTGELFF. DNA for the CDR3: TGTGCCAGTAGTATACCAGGCCCGAACACCGGGGAGCTGTTTTTT. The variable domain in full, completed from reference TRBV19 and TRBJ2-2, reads DGGITQSPKYLFRKEGQNVTLSCEQNLNHDAMYWYRQDPGQGLRLIYYSQIVNDFQKGDIAEGYSVSREKKESFPLTVTSAQKNPTAFYLCASSIPGPNTGELFFGEGSRLTVL.

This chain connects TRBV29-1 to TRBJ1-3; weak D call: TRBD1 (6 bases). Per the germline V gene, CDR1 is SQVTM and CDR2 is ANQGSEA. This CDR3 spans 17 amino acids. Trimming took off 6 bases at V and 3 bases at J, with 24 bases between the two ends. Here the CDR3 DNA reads TGCAGCGTGTCCGGGGACAAGGGGGTCTTGAGTGGAAACACCATATATTTT. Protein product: CSVSGDKGVLSGNTIYF.

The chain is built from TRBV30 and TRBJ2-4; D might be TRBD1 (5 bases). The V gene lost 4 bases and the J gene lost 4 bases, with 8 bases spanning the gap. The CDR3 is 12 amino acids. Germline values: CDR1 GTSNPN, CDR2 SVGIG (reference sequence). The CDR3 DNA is TGTGCCTGGAAGGCAGGGAAAAACATTCAGTACTTC. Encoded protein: CAWKAGKNIQYF.

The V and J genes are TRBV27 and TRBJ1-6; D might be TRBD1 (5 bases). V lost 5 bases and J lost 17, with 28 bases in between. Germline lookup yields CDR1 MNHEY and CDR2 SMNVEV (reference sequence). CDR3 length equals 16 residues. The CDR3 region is CASSPPRGVPGHSVHF. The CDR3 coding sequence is TGTGCCAGCAGTCCCCCACGGGGGGTTCCGGGCCACAGTGTCCACTTT.

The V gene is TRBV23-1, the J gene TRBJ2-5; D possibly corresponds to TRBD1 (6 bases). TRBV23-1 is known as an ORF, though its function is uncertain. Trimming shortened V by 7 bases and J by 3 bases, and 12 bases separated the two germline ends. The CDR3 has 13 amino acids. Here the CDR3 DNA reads TGCGCCAGCAACATAAGGGGGAAAGAGACCCAGTACTTC. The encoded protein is CASNIRGKETQYF.

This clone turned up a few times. CDR3 in amino acids: CASSAAQQETQYF. CDR3 nucleotides: TGTGCCAGTAGTGCGGCACAACAAGAGACCCAGTACTTC. The chain recombines TRBV19 with TRBJ2-5; D not certain. The germline V and J ends were trimmed by 5 bases and 2 bases, with 9 bases remaining between them. The CDR3 is 13 amino acids. Per the germline V gene, CDR1 is LNHDA and CDR2 is SQIVND (reference sequence).

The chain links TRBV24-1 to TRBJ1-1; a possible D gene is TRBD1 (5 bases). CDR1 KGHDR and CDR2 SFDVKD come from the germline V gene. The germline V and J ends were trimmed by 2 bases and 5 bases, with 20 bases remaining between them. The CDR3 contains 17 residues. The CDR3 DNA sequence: TGTGCCACCAGTGATTCGAAGTTAGGGGTGGCGAGGACTGAAGCTTTCTTT. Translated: CATSDSKLGVARTEAFF.

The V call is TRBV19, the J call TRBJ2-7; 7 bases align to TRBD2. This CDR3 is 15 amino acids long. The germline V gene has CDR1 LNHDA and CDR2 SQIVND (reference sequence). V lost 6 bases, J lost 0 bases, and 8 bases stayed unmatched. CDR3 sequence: CASRTTSRSSYEQYF. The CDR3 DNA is TGTGCCAGTAGAACGACTAGCAGGAGCTCCTACGAGCAGTACTTC.

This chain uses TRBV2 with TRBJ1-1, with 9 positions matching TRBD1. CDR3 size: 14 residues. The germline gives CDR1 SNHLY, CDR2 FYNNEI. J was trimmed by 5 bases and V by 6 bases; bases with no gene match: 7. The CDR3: CASRTGQGRTEAFF. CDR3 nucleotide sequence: TGTGCCAGCAGGACGGGACAGGGTAGGACTGAAGCTTTCTTT.

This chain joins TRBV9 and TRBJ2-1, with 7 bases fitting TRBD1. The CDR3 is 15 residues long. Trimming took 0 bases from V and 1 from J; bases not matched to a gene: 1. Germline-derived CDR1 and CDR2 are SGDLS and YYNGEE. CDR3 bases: TGTGCCAGCAGCGTAGTACAGGGGTCCTACAATGAGCAGTTCTTC. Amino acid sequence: CASSVVQGSYNEQFF.

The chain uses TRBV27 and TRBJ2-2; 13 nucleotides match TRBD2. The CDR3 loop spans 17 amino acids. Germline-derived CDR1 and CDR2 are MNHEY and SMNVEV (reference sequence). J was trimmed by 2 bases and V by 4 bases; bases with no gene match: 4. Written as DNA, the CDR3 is TGTGCCAGCAGTTACGGGACTAGCGGGACCAACACCGGGGAGCTGTTTTTT. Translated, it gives CASSYGTSGTNTGELFF.

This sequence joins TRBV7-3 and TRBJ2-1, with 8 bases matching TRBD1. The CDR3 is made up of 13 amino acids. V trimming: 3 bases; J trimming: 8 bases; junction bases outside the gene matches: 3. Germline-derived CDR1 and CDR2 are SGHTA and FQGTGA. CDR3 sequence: CASSFQGAHEQFF. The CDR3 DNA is TGTGCCAGCAGCTTCCAGGGGGCCCATGAGCAGTTCTTC.

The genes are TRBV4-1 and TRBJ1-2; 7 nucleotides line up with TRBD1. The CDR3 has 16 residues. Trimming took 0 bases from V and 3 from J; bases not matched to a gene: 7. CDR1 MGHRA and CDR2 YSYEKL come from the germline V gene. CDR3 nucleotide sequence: TGCGCCAGCAGCCAAGAGTTGGGACAGATTTACTATGGCTACACCTTC. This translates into CASSQELGQIYYGYTF.

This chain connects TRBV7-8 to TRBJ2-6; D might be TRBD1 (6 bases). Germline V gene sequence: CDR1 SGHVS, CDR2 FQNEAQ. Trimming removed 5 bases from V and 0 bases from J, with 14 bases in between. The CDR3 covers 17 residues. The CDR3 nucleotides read TGTGCCAGCAGCCCACAGGGCCCTGGCTCTGGGGCCAACGTCCTGACTTTC. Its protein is CASSPQGPGSGANVLTF.

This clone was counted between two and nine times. The CDR3 sequence is CASSTGNMVHEKLFF. The CDR3 DNA is TGTGCCAGCAGCACAGGGAATATGGTTCATGAAAAACTGTTTTTT. The chain carries TRBV3-1 (or the pseudogene TRBV3-2) and TRBJ1-4; weak D call: TRBD1 (6 bases). CDR1 is LGHDT and CDR2 is YNNKEL in the germline V gene (reference sequence). The V gene lost 5 bases and the J gene lost 6 bases, with 16 bases spanning the gap. This CDR3 has 15 amino acids.

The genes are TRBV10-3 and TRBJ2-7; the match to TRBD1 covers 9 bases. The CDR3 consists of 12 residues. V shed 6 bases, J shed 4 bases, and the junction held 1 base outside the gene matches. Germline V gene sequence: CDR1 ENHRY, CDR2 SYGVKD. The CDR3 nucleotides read TGTGCCATCAGGACAGGGGGATACGAGCAGTACTTC. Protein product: CAIRTGGYEQYF.

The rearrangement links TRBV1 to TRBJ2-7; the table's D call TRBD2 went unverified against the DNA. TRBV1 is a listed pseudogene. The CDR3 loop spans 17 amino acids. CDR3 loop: CTSSQEGTSGITYEQYF. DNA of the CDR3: TGCACCAGCAGCCAAGAGGGGACTAGCGGGATCACCTACGAGCAGTACTTC.

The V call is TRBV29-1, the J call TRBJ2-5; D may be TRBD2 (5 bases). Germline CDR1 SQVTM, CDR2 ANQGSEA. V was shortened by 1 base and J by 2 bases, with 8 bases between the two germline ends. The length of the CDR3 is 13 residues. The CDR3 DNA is TGCAGCGTTGAAGGGACTCCGCAAGAGACCCAGTACTTC. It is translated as CSVEGTPQETQYF.

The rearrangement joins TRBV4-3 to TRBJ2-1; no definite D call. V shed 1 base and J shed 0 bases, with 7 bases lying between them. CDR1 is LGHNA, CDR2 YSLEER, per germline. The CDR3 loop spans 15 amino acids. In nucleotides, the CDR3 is TGCGCCAGCAGCCAAGTACAGACCTCCTACAATGAGCAGTTCTTC. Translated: CASSQVQTSYNEQFF.